One and the same sample provided the 23 T cell receptor beta chains below, sequenced in a study of early T cells in non-severe SARS-CoV-2 infection. In TCRdb, the 5' RACE reads were re-called with MiXCR into one record per CDR3 protein. The sample holds some 57,000 distinct CDR3 sequences, less than 9.5% seen once. The sequencing sample was made of whole blood. The receptor source for this set is an adult who was a healthcare worker with PCR-confirmed SARS-CoV-2 infection or an uninfected control (not recorded which).

The rearrangement joins TRBV15 to TRBJ2-1; 13 bases line up with TRBD2. This CDR3 spans 15 amino acids. The trim removed 1 base at V and 8 bases at J, leaving 2 bases unmatched. Germline V gene lookup returns CDR1 LNHNV and CDR2 YYDKDF (reference sequence). The chain's CDR3 is CATSRGTSGSYEQFF. The DNA of the CDR3 is TGTGCCACCAGCAGAGGGACTAGCGGGAGCTATGAGCAGTTCTTC.

This clonotype was counted many times. The gene calls are TRBV29-1 and TRBJ1-2, with D maybe TRBD1 (5 bases). Germline CDR1 reads SQVTM; CDR2 reads ANQGSEA. The CDR3 sequence is 12 residues long. Between the trimmed V and J ends, which lost 5 bases and 8 bases, there was a span of 15 bases. CDR3 amino acids: CSVKGQGGGYTF. The CDR3 nucleotides are TGCAGCGTTAAGGGTCAGGGCGGCGGCTACACCTTC.

This clonotype appeared many times. The chain recombines TRBV10-3 with TRBJ2-7, with unresolved D. V was shortened by 4 bases and J by 6 bases, with 7 bases between the two germline ends. The CDR3 covers 11 residues. CDR1 and CDR2 (germline): ENHRY, SYGVKD. The CDR3 is CAISVFGEQYF. In DNA form, the CDR3 reads TGTGCCATCAGTGTGTTTGGCGAGCAGTACTTC.

This clonotype was recorded a few times. The chain couples TRBV25-1 to TRBJ2-1, with D possibly called TRBD1 or TRBD2 (5 bases each). CDR1 MGHDK and CDR2 SYGVNS come from the germline V gene. The V end was cut by 7 bases, the J end by 6 bases, with 19 bases between. This CDR3 region has 15 residues. CDR3 residues: CASTRGVVNPNEQFF. The CDR3 nucleotides read TGTGCCAGCACTAGAGGGGTGGTCAATCCCAATGAGCAGTTCTTC. The entire variable domain, with the rest obtained from reference TRBV25-1 and TRBJ2-1, is as follows: EADIYQTPRYLVIGTGKKITLECSQTMGHDKMYWYQQDPGMELHLIHYSYGVNSTEKGDLSSESTVSRIRTEHFPLTLESARPSHTSQYLCASTRGVVNPNEQFFGPGTRLTVL.

V is TRBV12-3 or TRBV12-4 and J is TRBJ2-6; 9 bases align to TRBD2. The CDR3 sequence is 16 residues long. The trim removed 6 bases at V and 4 bases at J, leaving 7 bases unmatched. CDR3 bases: TGTGCCAGCAGCGCGGGAGGGGCGCAGGGGGCCAACGTCCTGACTTTC. It encodes CASSAGGAQGANVLTF.

This chain connects TRBV20-1 to TRBJ2-7; the D gene is possibly TRBD2 (6 bases). The V end lost 6 bases, the J end lost 0 bases, and 15 bases lay between the germline ends. CDR3 length equals 14 residues. CDR1 and CDR2 from the germline V gene are DFQATT and SNEGSKA (reference sequence). In DNA form, the CDR3 reads TGCAGTGCGAGAAGGGACTTGAGCTCCTACGAGCAGTACTTC. This sequence encodes CSARRDLSSYEQYF.

The table lists this clonotype with many counts. The chain combines TRBV4-1 with TRBJ2-5; 10 nucleotides agree with TRBD2. The CDR3 covers 14 residues. Losses at the gene ends were 5 bases for V and 5 bases for J; bases not matched to a gene: 5. Germline V CDR1 and CDR2: MGHRA, YSYEKL. The CDR3 spells CASSSGGAGETQYF. Here the CDR3 DNA reads TGCGCCAGCAGCAGCGGGGGGGCTGGGGAGACCCAGTACTTC.

This clonotype was counted a few times. The chain has TRBV6-2 or TRBV6-3 and TRBJ2-6; 7 nucleotides match TRBD1. This CDR3 has 18 residues. V was pared by 6 bases and J by 1 base, with 12 bases of the junction left unmatched. Germline CDR1 is MNHEY and CDR2 is SVGEGT. In nucleotides, the CDR3 is TGTGCCAGCAGCACCCGGGACAGAATTACATCTGGGGCCAACGTCCTGACTTTC. Translation: CASSTRDRITSGANVLTF.

This sequence joins TRBV20-1 and TRBJ1-4; a possible D gene is TRBD1 (6 bases). CDR1 is DFQATT and CDR2 is SNEGSKA in the germline V gene (reference sequence). This CDR3 is 15 amino acids long. Deletions cut 5 bases from V and 6 bases from J, with 19 bases between. The CDR3 DNA reads TGCAGTGCTCGAAGGCTCACAGGGTCTGATGAAAAACTGTTTTTT. Amino acid sequence: CSARRLTGSDEKLFF.

This clonotype has ten or more counts. J is TRBJ1-1 and V is TRBV11-1; the D gene is possibly TRBD1 (5 bases). The CDR3 spans 14 residues. Germline CDR1 and CDR2: SGHAT and FQDESV (reference sequence). Trimming left V 5 bases short and J 4 bases short, with 14 bases between. The CDR3 loop reads CASSRMGLSTEAFF. The CDR3 DNA reads as TGTGCCAGCAGCCGTATGGGGCTGAGCACTGAAGCTTTCTTT.

At least ten counts were recorded for this clonotype. The chain recombines TRBV20-1 with TRBJ2-1; TRBD2 matches at 10 bases. Losses at the gene ends were 8 bases for V and 5 bases for J; bases not matched to a gene: 6. The CDR3 totals 13 residues. Per germline, CDR1 DFQATT and CDR2 SNEGSKA (reference sequence). The CDR3 DNA is TGCAGTACGCTAGCGGGGGTTAACAATGAGCAGTTCTTC. The encoded protein is CSTLAGVNNEQFF.

This clonotype was seen ten or more times. Here the CDR3 DNA reads TGTGCCAGCAGCGTAGGAAGCAATTCACCCCTCCACTTT. Protein sequence: CASSVGSNSPLHF. The J gene is TRBJ1-6, the V gene TRBV9; D is undetermined. The CDR3 length is 13 residues. Germline CDR1 reads SGDLS; CDR2 reads YYNGEE. Trimming left V 0 bases short and J 7 bases short, with 5 bases between.

V and J are TRBV5-1 and TRBJ1-4; 10 positions match TRBD1. Germline CDR1 and CDR2: SGHRS and YFSETQ. Unmatched junction bases numbered 5, after V lost 3 bases and J lost 6 bases. CDR3 length: 15 amino acids. CDR3 amino acids: CASSSSGTGDEKLFF. The CDR3 nucleotides read TGCGCCAGCAGCTCGTCCGGGACAGGGGATGAAAAACTGTTTTTT.

This clonotype showed up many times. This chain links TRBV12-3 or TRBV12-4 with TRBJ2-3; 7 bases align to TRBD2. The CDR3 sequence is 14 residues long. With V trimmed by 7 bases and J by 5 bases, 9 bases remained unmatched. The CDR3 reads CASTRQRGRDTQYF. CDR3 nucleotide sequence: TGTGCCAGCACACGCCAGCGGGGAAGAGATACGCAGTATTTT.

V is TRBV6-5 and J is TRBJ1-3, with no clear D. Germline CDR1 is MNHEY and CDR2 is SVGAGI. The V and J ends lost 0 bases and 0 bases respectively, with 9 bases between them. The CDR3 runs to 16 residues. The DNA for the CDR3 is TGTGCCAGCAGTTACTCGAATGTGAACTCTGGAAACACCATATATTTT. Its protein product is CASSYSNVNSGNTIYF.

Many counts were recorded for this clonotype. This sequence joins TRBV11-2 and TRBJ2-7; no clear D gene. The V end lost 5 bases, the J end lost 0 bases, and 11 bases lay between the germline ends. Germline CDR1 reads SGHAT; CDR2 reads FQNNGV. This CDR3 contains 14 residues. In DNA form, the CDR3 reads TGTGCCAGCAGCCCTCCGGACCACTCCTACGAGCAGTACTTC. Translated: CASSPPDHSYEQYF. The complete variable domain, with remaining parts taken from reference TRBV11-2 and TRBJ2-7, reads EAGVAQSPRYKIIEKRQSVAFWCNPISGHATLYWYQQILGQGPKLLIQFQNNGVVDDSQLPKDRFSAERLKGVDSTLKIQPAKLEDSAVYLCASSPPDHSYEQYFGPGTRLTVT.

V gene TRBV6-4 combines with J gene TRBJ2-1; tentative D call: TRBD1 (7 bases). V lost 2 bases to trimming and J lost 8 bases, with 13 bases between them. Germline lookup yields CDR1 MRHNA and CDR2 SNTAGT. The CDR3 loop spans 14 amino acids. The CDR3 DNA follows: TGTGCCAGCAGTGACCAGGGGGGCCTTGATGAGCAGTTCTTC. It is translated as CASSDQGGLDEQFF.

The chain is built from TRBV3-1 and TRBJ2-4, with D possibly being TRBD2 (6 bases). CDR1 is LGHDT and CDR2 is YNNKEL in the germline V gene (reference sequence). The CDR3 contains 13 residues. V gave up 1 base and J gave up 8 bases, with 9 bases separating them. The CDR3 bases are TGTGCCAGCAGCCAAGCGTGGGGGGACATTCAGTACTTC. Its translation: CASSQAWGDIQYF.

The table lists this clonotype with many counts. V is TRBV9 and J is TRBJ1-6; 9 bases are a match to TRBD1. The CDR3 totals 18 residues. The V and J ends lost 0 bases and 0 bases, in that order; junction bases with no gene match: 4. In germline, CDR1 is SGDLS, CDR2 YYNGEE. The CDR3, as DNA: TGTGCCAGCAGCGTAGGACAGGGGGTGAGCTCCTATAATTCACCCCTCCACTTT. Translated: CASSVGQGVSSYNSPLHF.

This clonotype was observed at least ten times. V gene TRBV12-5 combines with J gene TRBJ2-7; D may correspond to TRBD1 or TRBD2 (5 bases each). Germline CDR1 LGHNT, CDR2 FRNRAP. The V end lost 4 bases, the J end lost 6 bases, and 7 bases lay between the germline ends. The CDR3 length is 11 residues. The CDR3 nucleotides read TGTGCTAGTGGTTGGGGGACCGAGCAGTACTTC. Its translation is CASGWGTEQYF.

This clonotype was detected many times. The V and J genes are TRBV20-1 and TRBJ2-7; D is ambiguous. CDR1 and CDR2 from the germline V gene are DFQATT and SNEGSKA (reference sequence). V shed 3 bases and J shed 2 bases, with 14 bases lying between them. The CDR3 runs to 14 residues. The CDR3 DNA sequence: TGCAGTGCTAGTGCGATAGGGATGACCTACGAGCAGTACTTC. Protein: CSASAIGMTYEQYF.

This chain links TRBV21-1 with TRBJ2-2; the D call TRBD1 from the table was never checked on the DNA. TRBV21-1 is a pseudogene. The CDR3 is 18 amino acids. The CDR3 here is CASTVDRQGARNGGELFF. The CDR3 nucleotides read TGTGCCAGCACCGTAGATCGACAGGGGGCGCGAAACGGCGGGGAGCTGTTTTTT.

A few counts support this clonotype. The chain combines TRBV10-2 with TRBJ2-7; 8 nucleotides agree with TRBD2. CDR3 length: 13 amino acids. CDR1 WSHSY and CDR2 SAAADI come from the germline V gene. V shed 8 bases, J shed 3 bases, and the junction held 6 bases outside the gene matches. The CDR3 protein is CASALAGGYEQYF. CDR3 DNA: TGCGCCAGCGCCCTGGCGGGGGGCTACGAGCAGTACTTC.